The clone carrying this T cell receptor beta chain has a handful of counts. Its antigen is not known. These data belong to a study of T cell repertoires in cytomegalovirus infection. In the study overall: It was recently identified HLA-C-restricted and well-studied HLA-B-restricted CMV epitopes that the study used. Matching HLA type and CMV infection were both indicated by public TCR beta signatures.

CDR3 length equals 15 residues. Between the trimmed V and J ends, which lost 0 bases and 10 bases, there was a span of 19 bases. Germline CDR1 is LGHNA and CDR2 is YSLEER. TCRdb itself ran the reads through MiXCR, one entry per CDR3 protein. The sample holds some 71,000 distinct CDR3 sequences, less than 30% seen once. Study-wide points: Dominant in the ex vivo response were TCR beta clonotypes restricted by HLA-C and specific for CMV.

The rearrangement joins TRBV4-3 to TRBJ2-7; D possibly uses TRBD1 or TRBD2 (5 bases each). Sample: CD8+ T cells from cultured PBMCs, taken from culture after CMV antigen stimulation. This TCR came from a human donor in good health (CMV status not recorded). Some clones in this sample may be carry-over from other donors' samples. DNA of the CDR3: TGCGCCAGCAGCCAAGATCAGGAGGCGAGGGGCGAACAGTACTTC. This encodes CASSQDQEARGEQYF.